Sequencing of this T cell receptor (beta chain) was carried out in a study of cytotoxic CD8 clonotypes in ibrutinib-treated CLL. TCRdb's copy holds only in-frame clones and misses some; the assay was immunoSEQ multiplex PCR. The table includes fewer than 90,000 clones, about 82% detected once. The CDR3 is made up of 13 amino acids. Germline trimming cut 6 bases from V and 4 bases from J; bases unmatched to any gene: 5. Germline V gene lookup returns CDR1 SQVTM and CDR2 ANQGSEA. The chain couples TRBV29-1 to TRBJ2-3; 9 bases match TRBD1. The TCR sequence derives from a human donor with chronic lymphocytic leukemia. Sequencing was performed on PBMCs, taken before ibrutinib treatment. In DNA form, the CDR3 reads TGCAGCGTACAAACAGGGGGCGCAGATACGCAGTATTTT. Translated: CSVQTGGADTQYF.